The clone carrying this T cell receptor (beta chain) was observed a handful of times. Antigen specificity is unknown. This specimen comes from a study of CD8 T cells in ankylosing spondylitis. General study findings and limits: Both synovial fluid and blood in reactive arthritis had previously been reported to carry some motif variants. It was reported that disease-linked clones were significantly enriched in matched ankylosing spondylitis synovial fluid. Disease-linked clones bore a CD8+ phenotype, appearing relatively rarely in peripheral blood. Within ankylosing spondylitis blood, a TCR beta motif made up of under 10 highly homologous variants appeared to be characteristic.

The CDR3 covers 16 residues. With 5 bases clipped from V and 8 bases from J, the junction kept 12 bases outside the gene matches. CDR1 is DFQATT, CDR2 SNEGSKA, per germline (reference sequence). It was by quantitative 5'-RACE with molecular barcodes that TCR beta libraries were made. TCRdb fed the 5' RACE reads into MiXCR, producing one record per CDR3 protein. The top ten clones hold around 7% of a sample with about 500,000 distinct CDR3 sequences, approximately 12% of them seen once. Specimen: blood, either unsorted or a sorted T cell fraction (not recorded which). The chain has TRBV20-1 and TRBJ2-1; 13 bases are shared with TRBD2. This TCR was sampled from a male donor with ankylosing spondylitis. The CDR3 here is CSALNPWTSGSDEQFF. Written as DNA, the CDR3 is TGCAGTGCTCTTAACCCCTGGACTAGCGGGAGCGATGAGCAGTTCTTC.